These 21 T cell receptor beta chains came from one sample sequenced in a study of T cell responses to AZD1222 COVID-19 vaccine. The method was immunoSEQ multiplex PCR; TCRdb's version includes in-frame clones alone and lacks a portion of them. The table has 95,000 to 110,000 clones, 90% to 95% seen once. This specimen consisted of peripheral blood, obtained on day 0 of AZD1222 vaccination. These receptors were collected from an adult in good health.

This clone has just one count. The chain joins TRBV29-1 to TRBJ2-3, with TRBD2 identical over 9 bases. With V trimmed by 7 bases and J by 3 bases, 11 bases remained unmatched. Germline CDR1 is SQVTM and CDR2 is ANQGSEA. CDR3 length: 15 residues. The CDR3 bases are TGCAGCGCCCGGGTCAGTAGCGGGAGAACAGATACGCAGTATTTT. It translates to CSARVSSGRTDTQYF.

The V gene is TRBV6-6, the J gene TRBJ1-1; the D is unclear. Germline values: CDR1 MNHNY, CDR2 SVGAGI (reference sequence). The CDR3 extends over 14 amino acids. V dropped 2 bases and J dropped 0 bases, with 7 bases sitting between them. The CDR3 coding sequence is TGTGCCAGCAGTTACGGGAGGATGAACACTGAAGCTTTCTTT. It specifies CASSYGRMNTEAFF.

The J gene is TRBJ2-7, the V gene TRBV6-5; no clear D gene. Germline lookup yields CDR1 MNHEY and CDR2 SVGAGI. The CDR3 is made up of 11 amino acids. Trimming took 4 bases from V and 2 from J, leaving 3 bases between them. The CDR3 protein is CASSSTYEQYF. As DNA, the CDR3 is TGTGCCAGCAGTTCCACCTACGAGCAGTACTTC.

The gene calls are TRBV6-5 and TRBJ1-5; TRBD1 aligns across 9 bases. Germline V gives CDR1 MNHEY, CDR2 SVGAGI. The length of the CDR3 is 15 residues. V lost 7 bases to trimming and J lost 3 bases; unmatched junction nucleotides: 7. The CDR3 coding sequence is TGTGCCAGCAACGAACGGGACAGGGTCAATCAGCCCCAGCATTTT. This gives the protein CASNERDRVNQPQHF.

The chain has TRBV18 and TRBJ2-1; no clear D gene. Germline V gene sequence: CDR1 KGHSH, CDR2 LQKENI. V lost 4 bases, J lost 7 bases, and 23 bases lay in between. The CDR3 is made up of 17 amino acids. The CDR3 nucleotides read TGTGCCAGCTCACTTAGACCCTCAAATCGGCCCTGGAATGAGCAGTTCTTC. It codes for CASSLRPSNRPWNEQFF. Full variable domain (missing parts from reference TRBV18 and TRBJ2-1): NAGVMQNPRHLVRRRGQEARLRCSPMKGHSHVYWYRQLPEEGLKFMVYLQKENIIDESGMPKERFSAEFPKEGPSILRIQQVVRGDSAAYFCASSLRPSNRPWNEQFFGPGTRLTVL.

The gene calls are TRBV7-9 and TRBJ2-1, with a possible D match to TRBD2 (7 bases). V lost 5 bases, J lost 7 bases, and 12 bases lay in between. The CDR3 consists of 13 residues. Per the germline V gene, CDR1 is SEHNR and CDR2 is FQNEAQ (reference sequence). The CDR3 sequence: CASSRGGGNEQFF. The CDR3 nucleotides are TGTGCCAGCAGCCGGGGAGGGGGGAATGAGCAGTTCTTC.

This chain links TRBV2 with TRBJ1-6; no clear D gene. Per germline, CDR1 SNHLY and CDR2 FYNNEI. The CDR3 totals 12 residues. The V and J ends lost 7 bases and 8 bases respectively, with 9 bases between them. The CDR3 loop reads CASKRSDSPLHF. For the CDR3, the DNA is TGTGCCAGCAAACGCAGCGATTCACCCCTCCACTTT.

This clone was picked up a small number of times. V and J are TRBV15 and TRBJ2-1; no clear D gene. Trimming stripped 0 bases from V and 5 bases from J, with 5 bases between. The germline CDR1 and CDR2 sequences are LNHNV and YYDKDF (reference sequence). The CDR3 consists of 13 residues. For the CDR3, the DNA is TGTGCCACCAGCAGAGACTACCACAATGAGCAGTTCTTC. This codes for CATSRDYHNEQFF.

The chain has TRBV11-2 and TRBJ2-2; the match to TRBD1 covers 9 bases. The V gene's germline CDR1 is SGHAT and CDR2 FQNNGV. Trimming took 4 bases from V and 5 from J; bases not matched to a gene: 5. This CDR3 region has 15 residues. The CDR3 loop is CASSYETGGTGELFF. The DNA of the CDR3 is TGTGCCAGCAGCTACGAGACAGGGGGGACCGGGGAGCTGTTTTTT.

V and J are TRBV30 and TRBJ1-4; D gene unclear. Germline CDR1 and CDR2: GTSNPN and SVGIG (reference sequence). Deletions cut 3 bases from V and 0 bases from J, with 14 bases between. The CDR3 consists of 16 residues. This CDR3 reads CAWREKRAATNEKLFF. The CDR3 region has the DNA TGTGCCTGGAGAGAAAAACGGGCGGCAACTAATGAAAAACTGTTTTTT.

This clone was seen just once. The chain links TRBV30 to TRBJ1-2, with 9 bases identical to TRBD1. From germline, CDR1 is GTSNPN and CDR2 SVGIG (reference sequence). This CDR3 spans 14 amino acids. Trimming took 6 bases from V and 4 from J; bases not matched to a gene: 9. The chain's CDR3 is CACPRGTGIYGYTF. Here the CDR3 DNA reads TGTGCCTGCCCTAGAGGGACAGGGATCTATGGCTACACCTTC.

Note on this clone: Other DNA variants within this sample encode the same CDR3. The chain joins TRBV28 to TRBJ2-7; TRBD1 matches 11 bases. The CDR3 has 15 amino acids. Germline loops: CDR1 MDHEN, CDR2 SYDVKM. Trimming cost V 4 bases and J 4 bases; bases outside gene matches: 6. CDR3 region: CASSSPGQGAYEQYF. The CDR3 DNA is TGTGCCAGCAGTTCGCCCGGACAGGGGGCGTACGAGCAGTACTTC.

The chain carries TRBV30 and TRBJ1-5; 10 bases match TRBD1. Germline CDR1 and CDR2: GTSNPN and SVGIG (reference sequence). The CDR3 is made up of 14 amino acids. With 1 base clipped from V and 5 bases from J, the junction kept 2 bases outside the gene matches. Here the CDR3 DNA reads TGTGCCTGGAGTGGCGGACAGGGGGATCAGCCCCAGCATTTT. It encodes CAWSGGQGDQPQHF.

The gene calls are TRBV7-2 and TRBJ2-7, with 8 positions matching TRBD2. The CDR3 has 13 amino acids. The V segment lost 5 bases and the J segment 9 bases; nucleotides outside the gene matches: 9. Germline V gene lookup returns CDR1 SGHTA and CDR2 FQGNSA. The CDR3 sequence: CASSIERERGQYF. Here the CDR3 DNA reads TGTGCCAGCAGCATCGAGCGGGAGAGGGGGCAGTACTTC. The variable domain in full, completed from reference TRBV7-2 and TRBJ2-7, reads GAGVSQSPSNKVTEKGKDVELRCDPISGHTALYWYRQSLGQGLEFLIYFQGNSAPDKSGLPSDRFSAERTGGSVSTLTIQRTQQEDSAVYLCASSIERERGQYFGPGTRLTVT.

V usage is TRBV15 and J usage is TRBJ1-1; a weak D match, TRBD1 (6 bases). The germline V gene encodes CDR1 LNHNV and CDR2 YYDKDF (reference sequence). This CDR3 is built from 14 residues. The ends were cut back, 8 bases at V and 1 base at J, with 14 bases in the middle. The CDR3, as DNA: TGTGCCACCGACAGGTCTCGTGAGAACACTGAAGCTTTCTTT. This encodes CATDRSRENTEAFF.

The chain joins TRBV7-3 to TRBJ1-1; 7 bases are shared with TRBD1. CDR1 is SGHTA, CDR2 FQGTGA, per germline. J was trimmed by 1 base and V by 4 bases; bases with no gene match: 9. The CDR3 is 16 residues long. CDR3 sequence (DNA): TGTGCCAGCAGCTCCAGGAGCGGGACAGCGAACACTGAAGCTTTCTTT. This codes for CASSSRSGTANTEAFF.

The CDR3 loop reads CASSQYNTDTQYF. In DNA, the CDR3 is TGTGCCAGCAGCCAATACAACACAGATACGCAGTATTTT. J is TRBJ2-3 and V is TRBV3-1 (or the pseudogene TRBV3-2); the D is unclear. V lost 2 bases and J lost 2, with 5 bases in between. CDR1 is LGHDT and CDR2 is YNNKEL in the germline V gene (reference sequence). This CDR3 region has 13 residues.

The CDR3 coding sequence is TGTGCCAGCAGCCAAGCAGGGGAGGCTAACTATGGCTACACCTTC. Amino acid sequence: CASSQAGEANYGYTF. V and J are TRBV4-2 and TRBJ1-2, with a possible D match to TRBD1 (6 bases). The CDR3 consists of 15 residues. Germline-derived CDR1 and CDR2 are LGHNA and YNFKEQ. Trimming stripped 1 base from V and 0 bases from J, with 9 bases between.

The V and J genes are TRBV28 and TRBJ1-1; 7 bases match TRBD1. Losses at the gene ends were 8 bases for V and 4 bases for J; bases not matched to a gene: 13. Germline CDR1 MDHEN, CDR2 SYDVKM. This CDR3 region has 15 residues. CDR3 sequence (DNA): TGTGCCAGCTACTCCTACAGGGGTGGTCTCACTGAAGCTTTCTTT. This sequence encodes CASYSYRGGLTEAFF.

The J gene is TRBJ1-1, the V gene TRBV24-1; perhaps TRBD1 as D (5 bases). The germline V gene encodes CDR1 KGHDR and CDR2 SFDVKD. The V and J ends lost 1 base and 5 bases respectively, with 19 bases between them. The CDR3 runs to 17 residues. Written as DNA, the CDR3 is TGTGCCACCAGTGATTTTATTAAAGGTCACCGGGGGACTGAAGCTTTCTTT. It codes for CATSDFIKGHRGTEAFF.

The chain has TRBV28 and TRBJ2-7; 7 positions agree with TRBD2. Unmatched junction bases numbered 2, after V lost 6 bases and J lost 3 bases. Germline values: CDR1 MDHEN, CDR2 SYDVKM. This CDR3 comprises 12 residues. The CDR3 region has the DNA TGTGCCAGCAGGGGAGGGGTCTACGAGCAGTACTTC. Its protein is CASRGGVYEQYF.